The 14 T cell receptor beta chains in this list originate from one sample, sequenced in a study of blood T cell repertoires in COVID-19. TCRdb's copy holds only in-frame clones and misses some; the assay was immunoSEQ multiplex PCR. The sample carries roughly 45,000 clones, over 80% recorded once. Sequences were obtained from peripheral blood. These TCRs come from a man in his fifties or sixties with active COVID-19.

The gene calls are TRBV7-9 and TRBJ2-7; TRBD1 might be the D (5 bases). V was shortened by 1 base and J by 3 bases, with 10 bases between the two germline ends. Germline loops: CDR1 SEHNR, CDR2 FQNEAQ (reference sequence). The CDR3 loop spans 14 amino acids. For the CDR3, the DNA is TGTGCCAGCAGCTTAGTCCAGGGAAACTACGAGCAGTACTTC. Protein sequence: CASSLVQGNYEQYF.

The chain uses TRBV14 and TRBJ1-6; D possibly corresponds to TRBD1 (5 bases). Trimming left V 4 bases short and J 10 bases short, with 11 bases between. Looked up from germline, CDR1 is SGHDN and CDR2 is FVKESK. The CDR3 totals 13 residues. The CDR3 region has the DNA TGTGCCAGCAGCCTCAGGGTTGAGTCACCCCTCCACTTT. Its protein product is CASSLRVESPLHF.

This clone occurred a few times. CDR3 nucleotides: TGCTTCTTCAGGGGGAACACTGAAGCTTTCTTT. It yields the protein CFFRGNTEAFF. This chain connects TRBV20-1 to TRBJ1-1; a weak D match, TRBD1 (6 bases). The length of the CDR3 is 11 residues. The germline CDR1 and CDR2 sequences are DFQATT and SNEGSKA (reference sequence).

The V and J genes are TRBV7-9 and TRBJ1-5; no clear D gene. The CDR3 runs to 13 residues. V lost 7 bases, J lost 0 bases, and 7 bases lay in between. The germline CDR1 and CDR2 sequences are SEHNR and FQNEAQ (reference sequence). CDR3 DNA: TGTGCCAGCACCCGGGGTAGCAATCAGCCCCAGCATTTT. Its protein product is CASTRGSNQPQHF.

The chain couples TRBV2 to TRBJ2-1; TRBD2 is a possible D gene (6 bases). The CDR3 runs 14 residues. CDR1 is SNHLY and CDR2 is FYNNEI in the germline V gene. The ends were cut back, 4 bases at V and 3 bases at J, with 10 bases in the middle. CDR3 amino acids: CASSASVVYNEQFF. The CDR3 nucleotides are TGTGCCAGCAGTGCTAGCGTCGTCTACAATGAGCAGTTCTTC.

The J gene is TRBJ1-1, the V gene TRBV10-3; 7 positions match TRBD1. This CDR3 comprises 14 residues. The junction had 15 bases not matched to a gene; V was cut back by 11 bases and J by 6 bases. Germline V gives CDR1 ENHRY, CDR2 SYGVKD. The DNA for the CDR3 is TGTGCCTCCTCAGGGGGTCTTCGTAACTCTGAAGCTTTCTTT. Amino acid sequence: CASSGGLRNSEAFF.

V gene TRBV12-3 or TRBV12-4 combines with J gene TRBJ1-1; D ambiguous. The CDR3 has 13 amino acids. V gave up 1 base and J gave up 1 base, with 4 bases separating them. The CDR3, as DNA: TGTGCCAGCAGTTTAGTCAGGAACACTGAAGCTTTCTTT. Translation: CASSLVRNTEAFF.

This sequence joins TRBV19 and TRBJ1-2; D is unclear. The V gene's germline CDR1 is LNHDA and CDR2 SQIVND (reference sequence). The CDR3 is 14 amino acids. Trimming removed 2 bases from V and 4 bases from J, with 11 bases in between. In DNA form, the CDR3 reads TGTGCCAGTAGTATACTCGCAGGCTTCTATGGCTACACCTTC. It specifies CASSILAGFYGYTF.

The CDR3 protein is CASSGVASTDTQYF. In nucleotides, the CDR3 is TGTGCCAGCAGCGGGGTTGCTAGCACAGATACGCAGTATTTT. The V call is TRBV27, the J call TRBJ2-3; the D gene is possibly TRBD2 (5 bases). This CDR3 has 14 residues. Trimming shortened V by 6 bases and J by 0 bases, and 10 bases separated the two germline ends. Looked up from germline, CDR1 is MNHEY and CDR2 is SMNVEV (reference sequence).

The CDR3 DNA is TGTGCCAGCAGTTTAAGGGGGCCTCAGCCCCAGCATTTT. This codes for CASSLRGPQPQHF. The chain uses TRBV28 and TRBJ1-5, with 7 bases matching TRBD1. In germline, CDR1 is MDHEN, CDR2 SYDVKM. The ends lost 2 bases at V and 6 bases at J; junction bases unmatched: 1. This CDR3 contains 13 residues.

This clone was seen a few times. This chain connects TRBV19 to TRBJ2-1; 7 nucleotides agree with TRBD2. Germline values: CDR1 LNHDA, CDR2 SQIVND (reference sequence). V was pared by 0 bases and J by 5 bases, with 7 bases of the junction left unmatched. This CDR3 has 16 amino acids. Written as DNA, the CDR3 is TGTGCCAGTAGTATAGATTATCGAGCGGGACACAATGAGCAGTTCTTC. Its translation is CASSIDYRAGHNEQFF.

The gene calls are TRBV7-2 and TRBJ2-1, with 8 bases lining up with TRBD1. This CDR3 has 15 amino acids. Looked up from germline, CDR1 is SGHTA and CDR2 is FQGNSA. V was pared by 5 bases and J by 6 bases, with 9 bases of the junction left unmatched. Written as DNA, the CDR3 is TGTGCCAGCAGCCCCTGGGAGGACAGGGCCAATGAGCAGTTCTTC. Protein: CASSPWEDRANEQFF.

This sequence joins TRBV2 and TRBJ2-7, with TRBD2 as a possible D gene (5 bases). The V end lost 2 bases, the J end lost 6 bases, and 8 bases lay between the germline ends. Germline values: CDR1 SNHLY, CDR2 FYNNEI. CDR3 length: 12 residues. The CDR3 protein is CASSERRVEQYF. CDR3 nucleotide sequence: TGTGCCAGCAGTGAAAGGCGGGTCGAGCAGTACTTC.

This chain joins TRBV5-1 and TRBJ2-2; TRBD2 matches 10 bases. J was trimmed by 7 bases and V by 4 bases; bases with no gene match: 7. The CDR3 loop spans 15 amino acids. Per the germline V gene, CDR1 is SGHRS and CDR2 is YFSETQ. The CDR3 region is CASSPGTSVSGELFF. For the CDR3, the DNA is TGCGCCAGCAGCCCCGGGACTAGCGTGAGCGGGGAGCTGTTTTTT.